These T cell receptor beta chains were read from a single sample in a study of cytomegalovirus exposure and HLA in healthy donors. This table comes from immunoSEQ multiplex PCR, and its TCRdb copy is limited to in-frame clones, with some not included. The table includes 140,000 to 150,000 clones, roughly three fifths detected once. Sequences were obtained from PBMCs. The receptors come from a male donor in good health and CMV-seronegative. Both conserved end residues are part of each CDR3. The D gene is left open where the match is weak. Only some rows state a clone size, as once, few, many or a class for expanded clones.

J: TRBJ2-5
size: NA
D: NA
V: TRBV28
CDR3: CASLGQATLQETQYF
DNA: TGTGCCAGTTTGGGGCAGGCGACCTTACAAGAGACCCAGTACTTC

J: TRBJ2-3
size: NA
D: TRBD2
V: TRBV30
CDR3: CAWRGTSGGPHTQYF
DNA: TGTGCCTGGAGAGGGACTAGCGGGGGGCCGCATACGCAGTATTTT

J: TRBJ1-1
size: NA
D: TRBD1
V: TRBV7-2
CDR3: CASIDRASTEAFF
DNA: TGTGCCAGCATAGACAGGGCGAGCACTGAAGCTTTCTTT

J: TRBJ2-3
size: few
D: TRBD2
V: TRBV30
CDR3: CAWMVNGGVTDTQYF
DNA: TGTGCCTGGATGGTGAACGGGGGGGTGACAGATACGCAGTATTTT

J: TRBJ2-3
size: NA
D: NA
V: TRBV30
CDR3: CAFGRTGLGTDTQYF
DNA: TGTGCCTTCGGGAGGACAGGGCTGGGCACAGATACGCAGTATTTT

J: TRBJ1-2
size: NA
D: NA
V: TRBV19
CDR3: CASSKTVPNYGYTF
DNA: TGTGCCAGTTCGAAGACAGTCCCTAACTATGGCTACACCTTC

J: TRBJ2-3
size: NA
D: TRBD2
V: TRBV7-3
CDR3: CASSPLAGGTDTQYF
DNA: TGTGCCAGCAGCCCGCTAGCGGGGGGGACAGATACGCAGTATTTT

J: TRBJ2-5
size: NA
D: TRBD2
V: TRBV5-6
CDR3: CASSLARTRETQYF
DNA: TGTGCCAGCAGCTTAGCTCGGACTAGGGAGACCCAGTACTTC

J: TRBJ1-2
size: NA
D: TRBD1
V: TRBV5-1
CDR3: CASSSGTGRSVVYGYTF
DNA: TGCGCCAGCAGCTCCGGGACAGGGAGGTCCGTGGTATACGGCTACACCTTC

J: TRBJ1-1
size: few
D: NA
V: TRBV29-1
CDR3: CSVYRRGRNTEAFF
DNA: TGCAGCGTTTATAGAAGGGGCAGAAACACTGAAGCTTTCTTT